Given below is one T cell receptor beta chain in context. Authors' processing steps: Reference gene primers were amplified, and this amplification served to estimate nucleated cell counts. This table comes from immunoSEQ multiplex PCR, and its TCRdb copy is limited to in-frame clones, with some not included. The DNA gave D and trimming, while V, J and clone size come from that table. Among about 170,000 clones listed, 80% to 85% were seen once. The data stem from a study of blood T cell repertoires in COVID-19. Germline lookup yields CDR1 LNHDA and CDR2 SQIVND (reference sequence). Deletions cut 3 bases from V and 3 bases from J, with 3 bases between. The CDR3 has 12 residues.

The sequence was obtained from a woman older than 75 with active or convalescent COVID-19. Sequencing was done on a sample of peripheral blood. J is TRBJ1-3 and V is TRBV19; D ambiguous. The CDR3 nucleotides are TGTGCCAGTAGTATCCGTGGAAACACCATATATTTT. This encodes CASSIRGNTIYF.